These 3 T cell receptor beta chains were sequenced from one sample in a study of T cell responses to AZD1222 COVID-19 vaccine. The method was immunoSEQ multiplex PCR; TCRdb's version includes in-frame clones alone and lacks a portion of them. Of roughly 140,000 clones listed, 75% to 90% were seen once; the top ten hold roughly 1.5%. This specimen consisted of peripheral blood, obtained on day 0 of AZD1222 vaccination. These receptors came from an adult in good health.

J is TRBJ2-5 and V is TRBV20-1; D not certain. Germline CDR1 is DFQATT and CDR2 is SNEGSKA (reference sequence). CDR3 length: 12 residues. Trimming cost V 3 bases and J 0 bases, with 5 bases left between them. The CDR3 region has the DNA TGCAGTGCTAGTAGCAACCAAGAGACCCAGTACTTC. Amino acid sequence: CSASSNQETQYF.

This clone was detected many times. The V call is TRBV2, the J call TRBJ2-2; perhaps TRBD1 as D (5 bases). The CDR3 is 16 amino acids. Trimming pared 7 bases from V and 4 bases from J, leaving 19 bases between. Per germline, CDR1 SNHLY and CDR2 FYNNEI. The CDR3 is CASNPLGQGSTGELFF. The CDR3 DNA reads TGTGCCAGCAACCCTCTGGGGCAGGGTAGCACCGGGGAGCTGTTTTTT.

The chain joins TRBV2 to TRBJ1-4; D uncertain. With 4 bases removed from V and 0 bases from J, the gap between germline ends came to 15 bases. Germline V CDR1 and CDR2: SNHLY, FYNNEI. The CDR3 extends over 17 amino acids. Here the CDR3 reads CASSAGGRLSTNEKLFF. CDR3 sequence (DNA): TGTGCCAGCAGTGCTGGCGGACGTCTCTCAACTAATGAAAAACTGTTTTTT.